One sample yielded the 32 T cell receptor beta chains listed below, sequenced in a study of blood T cell repertoires in COVID-19. Libraries were prepared by immunoSEQ multiplex PCR; TCRdb keeps only in-frame clonotypes and omits some of them. The data hold about 350,000 clones, with approximately 88% observed a single time. Material: peripheral blood. The receptors were sampled from a man aged 25 to 40 with COVID-19, enrolled during active disease.

The chain links TRBV7-9 to TRBJ2-6; a weak D match, TRBD1 (5 bases). V lost 4 bases and J 0 bases, leaving 16 bases between the germline ends. CDR1 SEHNR and CDR2 FQNEAQ come from the germline V gene (reference sequence). The CDR3 has 18 residues. In nucleotides, the CDR3 is TGTGCCAGCAGCTGGGTTCGACAGACCTACTCTGGGGCCAACGTCCTGACTTTC. Protein product: CASSWVRQTYSGANVLTF.

The chain links TRBV11-2 to TRBJ2-1; a possible D gene is TRBD1 (6 bases). This CDR3 comprises 15 residues. Per germline, CDR1 SGHAT and CDR2 FQNNGV. Trimming stripped 1 base from V and 9 bases from J, with 16 bases between. CDR3 in amino acids: CASSLVLAGVIEQFF. The CDR3 DNA reads TGTGCCAGCAGCTTAGTCTTGGCAGGGGTTATTGAGCAGTTCTTC.

The CDR3 DNA reads as TGTGCCAGCAGCGGACGAACGGGGGGCGCAGACTACGAGCAGTACTTC. Protein sequence: CASSGRTGGADYEQYF. The chain has TRBV4-2 and TRBJ2-7; possibly TRBD2 for D (7 bases). This CDR3 has 16 residues. CDR1 is LGHNA, CDR2 YNFKEQ, per germline. Trimming removed 5 bases at V and 3 bases at J, with 20 bases between.

This chain connects TRBV13 to TRBJ1-2; 8 bases match TRBD1. V shed 2 bases, J shed 4 bases, and the junction held 9 bases outside the gene matches. The CDR3 length is 16 residues. Germline-derived CDR1 and CDR2 are PRHDT and FYEKMQ (reference sequence). The CDR3 DNA reads as TGTGCCAGCAGCTTAAAGCAGGGGGCAATGACCTATGGCTACACCTTC. Translating it yields CASSLKQGAMTYGYTF.

This clone was seen a handful of times. The chain combines TRBV18 with TRBJ1-6; D is unclear. Looked up from germline, CDR1 is KGHSH and CDR2 is LQKENI. This CDR3 has 13 amino acids. Trimming pared 2 bases from V and 13 bases from J, leaving 12 bases between. The CDR3, as DNA: TGTGCCAGCTCACCAGAATCGATCGGGCCCCTCCACTTT. Residues: CASSPESIGPLHF.

This chain connects TRBV7-2 to TRBJ2-3; D uncertain. The CDR3 runs 12 residues. Germline values: CDR1 SGHTA, CDR2 FQGNSA. Trimming shortened V by 5 bases and J by 3 bases, and 6 bases separated the two germline ends. This chain's CDR3 is CASSPQTDTQYF. CDR3 coding DNA: TGTGCCAGCAGCCCTCAGACAGATACGCAGTATTTT.

The gene calls are TRBV5-4 and TRBJ2-3; 12 bases map to TRBD2. J lost 6 bases, V lost 7 bases, and 12 bases had no gene match. The CDR3 covers 16 residues. CDR1 is SGHNT, CDR2 YYREEE, per germline (reference sequence). The DNA for the CDR3 is TGTGCCAGCGGCGGGACTAGCGGGTCTCGTTCGGATACGCAGTATTTT. Its translation is CASGGTSGSRSDTQYF.

This sequence joins TRBV6-4 and TRBJ2-1; D may be TRBD1 (5 bases). Germline V gene data show CDR1 as MRHNA and CDR2 as SNTAGT. V gave up 6 bases and J gave up 0 bases, with 12 bases separating them. The CDR3 contains 15 residues. The CDR3 loop is CASRPQASSYNEQFF. CDR3 bases: TGTGCCAGCAGACCACAGGCTAGCTCCTACAATGAGCAGTTCTTC.

The chain employs TRBV27 and TRBJ2-5; possible D gene TRBD2, 6 bases. From germline, CDR1 is MNHEY and CDR2 SMNVEV (reference sequence). V was trimmed by 4 bases and J by 5 bases, leaving 17 bases between them. This CDR3 is 15 amino acids long. CDR3 sequence reads: CASSSPGSREETQYF. The CDR3 DNA reads TGTGCCAGCAGTTCTCCCGGGTCACGGGAGGAGACCCAGTACTTC.

V gene TRBV30 combines with J gene TRBJ1-1; 8 nucleotides line up with TRBD1. Germline CDR1 is GTSNPN and CDR2 is SVGIG (reference sequence). V trimming: 2 bases; J trimming: 7 bases; junction bases outside the gene matches: 9. The CDR3 has 14 amino acids. The CDR3 DNA follows: TGTGCCTGGAGTCGTCTAGGGACAGGAGTTGAAGCTTTCTTT. It yields the protein CAWSRLGTGVEAFF. The whole variable domain, filled in from reference TRBV30 and TRBJ1-1, reads SQTIHQWPATLVQPVGSPLSLECTVEGTSNPNLYWYRQAAGRGLQLLFYSVGIGQISSEVPQNLSASRPQDRQFILSSKKLLLSDSGFYLCAWSRLGTGVEAFFGQGTRLTVV.

The V and J genes are TRBV6-2 or TRBV6-3 and TRBJ2-2, with no clear D. The CDR3 totals 15 residues. Germline loops: CDR1 MNHEY, CDR2 SVGEGT. Trimming pared 2 bases from V and 4 bases from J, leaving 11 bases between. For the CDR3, the DNA is TGTGCCAGCAGTTACCCCACCCGGAGCACCGGGGAGCTGTTTTTT. Translation gives CASSYPTRSTGELFF.

This clone was counted only a few times. The chain combines TRBV7-8 with TRBJ1-2; TRBD1 matches 8 bases. The CDR3 has 13 residues. Germline V CDR1 and CDR2: SGHVS, FQNEAQ. After removal of 11 bases from V and 7 bases from J, the junction contained 12 bases not matched to a gene. CDR3 in amino acids: CAVPGDRGGGYTF. Here the CDR3 DNA reads TGTGCCGTCCCGGGAGACAGGGGAGGTGGCTACACCTTC.

V usage is TRBV4-2 and J usage is TRBJ2-5; D perhaps matches TRBD1 (6 bases). This CDR3 contains 13 residues. Germline CDR1 reads LGHNA; CDR2 reads YNFKEQ. Trimming took 0 bases from V and 7 from J, leaving 9 bases between them. The CDR3 loop is CASSQDLGATQYF. The CDR3 bases are TGTGCCAGCAGCCAAGATTTGGGGGCGACCCAGTACTTC.

The V and J genes are TRBV3-1 (or the pseudogene TRBV3-2) and TRBJ1-2; TRBD1 is a possible D gene (5 bases). Trimming removed 0 bases from V and 8 bases from J, with 16 bases in between. Germline loops: CDR1 LGHDT, CDR2 YNNKEL (reference sequence). CDR3 length: 15 residues. This chain's CDR3 is CASSQDRGSVGGYTF. The CDR3 nucleotides read TGTGCCAGCAGCCAAGACCGGGGGTCAGTGGGAGGCTACACCTTC.

The rearrangement joins TRBV6-4 to TRBJ2-2; the D gene is possibly TRBD1 (5 bases). The CDR3 loop spans 13 amino acids. Germline V gene sequence: CDR1 MRHNA, CDR2 SNTAGT. The V end was cut by 4 bases, the J end by 6 bases, with 9 bases between. CDR3 DNA: TGTGCCAGCAGTGCCACAGGCTCCGGGGAGCTGTTTTTT. Translation gives CASSATGSGELFF.

This chain connects TRBV24-1 to TRBJ1-2; D not certain. The V gene's germline CDR1 is KGHDR and CDR2 SFDVKD. There are 14 residues in the CDR3. V was trimmed by 4 bases and J by 5 bases, leaving 13 bases between them. For the CDR3, the DNA is TGTGCCACCAGTGACACTGCCCGGGTTTATGGCTACACCTTC. Translation gives CATSDTARVYGYTF.

V and J are TRBV10-3 and TRBJ1-2; 10 bases agree with TRBD1. The V gene's germline CDR1 is ENHRY and CDR2 SYGVKD. The CDR3 sequence is 14 residues long. J was trimmed by 4 bases and V by 7 bases; bases with no gene match: 6. This CDR3 reads CAINGGQGTYGYTF. DNA for the CDR3: TGTGCCATCAACGGGGGACAGGGGACCTATGGCTACACCTTC.

The V and J genes are TRBV19 and TRBJ2-7, with 10 positions matching TRBD1. Germline CDR1 and CDR2: LNHDA and SQIVND (reference sequence). Trimming at V came to 7 bases and at J to 5 bases, leaving 8 bases not matched to a gene. The CDR3 runs 14 residues. The CDR3 spells CASTLGTGDNEQYF. The CDR3 DNA reads TGTGCCAGTACCCTGGGGACAGGGGACAACGAGCAGTACTTC.

The chain carries TRBV4-3 and TRBJ2-5, with 13 bases fitting TRBD2. The V and J ends lost 3 bases and 4 bases, in that order; junction bases with no gene match: 11. Germline CDR1 and CDR2: LGHNA and YSLEER. The CDR3 contains 18 residues. The CDR3 reads CASSQGGTSGAPRETQYF. In DNA, the CDR3 is TGCGCCAGCAGCCAGGGTGGGACTAGCGGGGCCCCCCGAGAGACCCAGTACTTC.

The chain couples TRBV5-6 to TRBJ2-7; 9 bases match TRBD2. Germline-derived CDR1 and CDR2 are SGHDT and YYEEEE. There are 15 residues in the CDR3. After removal of 5 bases from V and 3 bases from J, the junction contained 9 bases not matched to a gene. This chain's CDR3 is CASSGGSGSFYEQYF. The DNA for the CDR3 is TGTGCCAGCAGTGGGGGTAGCGGGAGTTTCTACGAGCAGTACTTC.

The CDR3 region has the DNA TGTGCCAGCAGCTCAGCGGGGTCAGGGCTTTCACCCCTCCACTTT. Amino acids: CASSSAGSGLSPLHF. The chain couples TRBV9 to TRBJ1-6, with D perhaps TRBD1 (5 bases). Germline-derived CDR1 and CDR2 are SGDLS and YYNGEE. This CDR3 is 15 amino acids long. Trimming took off 4 bases at V and 9 bases at J, with 17 bases between the two ends.

The V and J genes are TRBV5-6 and TRBJ1-1; perhaps TRBD1 as D (5 bases). CDR1 is SGHDT, CDR2 YYEEEE, per germline. The CDR3 is made up of 15 amino acids. V lost 4 bases, J lost 8 bases, and 21 bases lay in between. For the CDR3, the DNA is TGTGCCAGCAGCCCCCTATTGGAAGGGGCGGCAGAAGCTTTCTTT. Translation gives CASSPLLEGAAEAFF.

This clone was observed at least ten times. The chain is built from TRBV4-3 and TRBJ1-1; TRBD1 is a possible D gene (6 bases). CDR1 LGHNA and CDR2 YSLEER come from the germline V gene. The ends were cut back, 3 bases at V and 0 bases at J, with 11 bases in the middle. The CDR3 totals 15 residues. The CDR3 loop reads CASSQRDILNTEAFF. CDR3 DNA sequence: TGCGCCAGCAGCCAGAGGGACATCCTGAACACTGAAGCTTTCTTT.

The count of this clone is one. The chain recombines TRBV10-2 with TRBJ1-2; D is undetermined. Germline V gene sequence: CDR1 WSHSY, CDR2 SAAADI. V was pared by 5 bases and J by 8 bases, with 9 bases between. The CDR3 is 11 amino acids. As DNA, the CDR3 is TGCGCCAGCAGTACAAGCGCGGGCTACACCTTC. This translates into CASSTSAGYTF.

The CDR3 DNA sequence: TGTGCCAGCAGTCCCCTAGCGGGGGCGGGCGGGGAGCTGTTTTTT. Translated, it gives CASSPLAGAGGELFF. The chain joins TRBV27 to TRBJ2-2; 10 bases match TRBD2. CDR1 and CDR2 from the germline V gene are MNHEY and SMNVEV (reference sequence). The CDR3 has 15 residues. J gave up 7 bases and V 5 bases, and 7 bases lay outside the gene matches.

V usage is TRBV6-5 and J usage is TRBJ2-7; D is undetermined. The germline V gene has CDR1 MNHEY and CDR2 SVGAGI. V lost 7 bases to trimming and J lost 9 bases, with 13 bases between them. This CDR3 contains 11 residues. This chain's CDR3 is CASNGAARQYF. CDR3 in DNA: TGTGCCAGCAACGGAGCTGCGCGGCAGTACTTC.

This chain links TRBV5-6 with TRBJ2-7, with D uncertain. Trimming left V 1 base short and J 0 bases short, with 11 bases between. The CDR3 sequence is 15 residues long. Germline CDR1 and CDR2: SGHDT and YYEEEE. The CDR3 DNA reads as TGTGCCAGCAGCTTGTTGGGCAGTCCCTCCTACGAGCAGTACTTC. Its translation: CASSLLGSPSYEQYF.

The rearrangement joins TRBV18 to TRBJ1-2; 7 bases agree with TRBD1. The CDR3 contains 13 residues. Germline V gene lookup returns CDR1 KGHSH and CDR2 LQKENI. J lost 4 bases, V lost 6 bases, and 5 bases had no gene match. CDR3 sequence reads: CASSETGSYGYTF. The DNA for the CDR3 is TGTGCCAGCTCGGAGACAGGGAGCTATGGCTACACCTTC.

The gene calls are TRBV5-4 and TRBJ1-2; tentatively, D is TRBD1 (6 bases). The length of the CDR3 is 15 residues. Germline CDR1 and CDR2: SGHNT and YYREEE (reference sequence). V lost 6 bases, J lost 0 bases, and 15 bases lay in between. The CDR3 region has the DNA TGTGCCAGCACCTATTCGACAGGCGCTAACTATGGCTACACCTTC. Protein product: CASTYSTGANYGYTF. Drawing the rest from reference TRBV5-4 and TRBJ1-2, the complete variable domain is ETGVTQSPTHLIKTRGQQVTLRCSSQSGHNTVSWYQQALGQGPQFIFQYYREEENGRGNFPPRFSGLQFPNYSSELNVNALELDDSALYLCASTYSTGANYGYTFGSGTRLTVV.

The chain couples TRBV10-3 to TRBJ2-1, with 9 bases identical to TRBD1. Germline loops: CDR1 ENHRY, CDR2 SYGVKD. CDR3 length equals 14 residues. Trimming cost V 7 bases and J 7 bases; bases outside gene matches: 8. CDR3: CAITEGQGVNEQFF. In nucleotides, the CDR3 is TGTGCCATCACAGAGGGACAGGGTGTAAATGAGCAGTTCTTC.

This chain joins TRBV19 and TRBJ2-5, with D maybe TRBD1 (6 bases). V was pared by 1 base and J by 2 bases, with 11 bases between. Germline assignment: CDR1 LNHDA and CDR2 SQIVND (reference sequence). The CDR3 totals 15 residues. The CDR3, as DNA: TGTGCCAGTAGTATAGGGACAGCTGTACAAGAGACCCAGTACTTC. This codes for CASSIGTAVQETQYF. Drawing the rest from reference TRBV19 and TRBJ2-5, the complete variable domain is DGGITQSPKYLFRKEGQNVTLSCEQNLNHDAMYWYRQDPGQGLRLIYYSQIVNDFQKGDIAEGYSVSREKKESFPLTVTSAQKNPTAFYLCASSIGTAVQETQYFGPGTRLLVL.

The chain is built from TRBV7-2 and TRBJ2-5; D possibly corresponds to TRBD2 (6 bases). V lost 0 bases and J lost 1, with 9 bases in between. The CDR3 loop spans 15 amino acids. CDR1 is SGHTA, CDR2 FQGNSA, per germline. The CDR3 bases are TGTGCCAGCAGCTTAGCGCTCGGGGGCCAAGAGACCCAGTACTTC. Translating gives CASSLALGGQETQYF. Full variable domain (missing parts from reference TRBV7-2 and TRBJ2-5): GAGVSQSPSNKVTEKGKDVELRCDPISGHTALYWYRQSLGQGLEFLIYFQGNSAPDKSGLPSDRFSAERTGGSVSTLTIQRTQQEDSAVYLCASSLALGGQETQYFGPGTRLLVL.